The 14 T cell receptor beta chains listed next were all sequenced from one sample in a study of T cells in Graves' hyperthyroidism and ophthalmopathy. The source material, RNA transcripts, was used to amplify TCR beta CDR3 regions. Using the HTBI primer set, a first-round RT-PCR was run on the TCR CDR3. TCRdb re-derived calls from the multiplex PCR reads in MiXCR, one entry per CDR3 protein. The sample shows about 380,000 distinct CDR3 sequences, about 14% of them seen only once. The sample comprised blood. All receptors come from an older woman with Graves' hyperthyroidism.

Ten or more counts support this clonotype. The chain links TRBV20-1 to TRBJ2-1; 10 nucleotides agree with TRBD2. Germline V gives CDR1 DFQATT, CDR2 SNEGSKA (reference sequence). The CDR3 is 14 residues long. Trimming cost V 7 bases and J 8 bases; bases outside gene matches: 11. CDR3 residues: CSVSSLAGVDEQFF. For the CDR3, the DNA is TGCAGTGTCAGTTCGCTAGCGGGAGTGGATGAGCAGTTCTTC.

This clonotype was counted many times. J is TRBJ2-7 and V is TRBV28; 11 nucleotides match TRBD1. Per germline, CDR1 MDHEN and CDR2 SYDVKM. J lost 7 bases, V lost 6 bases, and 11 bases had no gene match. The CDR3 covers 15 residues. The CDR3 here is CASSQTGTGGREQYF. Here the CDR3 DNA reads TGTGCCAGCAGCCAGACCGGGACAGGGGGTCGGGAGCAGTACTTC.

This clonotype occurred many times. The chain employs TRBV7-2 and TRBJ2-7; unclear D gene. Trimming left V 5 bases short and J 0 bases short, with 14 bases between. Germline assignment: CDR1 SGHTA and CDR2 FQGNSA. This CDR3 has 15 residues. The CDR3 DNA follows: TGTGCCAGCAGCGTCAGTCGGGCCGACTCCTACGAGCAGTACTTC. Protein sequence: CASSVSRADSYEQYF.

The CDR3 region is CASSLNYRDYEQYF. As DNA, the CDR3 is TGTGCCAGCAGCTTAAATTACAGGGACTACGAGCAGTACTTC. This chain joins TRBV11-2 and TRBJ2-7, with TRBD1 as a possible D gene (6 bases). The germline V and J ends were trimmed by 2 bases and 3 bases, with 11 bases remaining between them. There are 14 residues in the CDR3. The V gene's germline CDR1 is SGHAT and CDR2 FQNNGV.

This clonotype has a count of ten or more. CDR3 nucleotides: TGTGCCAGCAGCGCTGTGAGGGGAACCACAAGCGGGGGCTACACCTTC. It translates to CASSAVRGTTSGGYTF. The chain joins TRBV7-6 to TRBJ1-2, with D tentatively TRBD1 (5 bases). The CDR3 runs 16 residues. V lost 5 bases and J lost 8, with 24 bases in between. Germline-derived CDR1 and CDR2 are SGHVS and FNYEAQ.

A few counts support this clonotype. The chain employs TRBV24-1 and TRBJ1-5; 8 bases fit TRBD1. Germline V gene lookup returns CDR1 KGHDR and CDR2 SFDVKD. J was trimmed by 11 bases and V by 4 bases; bases with no gene match: 12. This CDR3 spans 15 amino acids. The CDR3 sequence: CATSDRTGPSGAQHF. CDR3 in DNA: TGTGCCACCAGTGACCGGACAGGGCCCTCCGGGGCCCAGCATTTT.

This clonotype was counted many times. The CDR3 coding sequence is TGTGCCAGCAGGTCAGGAGTAACTAACTATGGCTACACCTTC. It encodes CASRSGVTNYGYTF. The J gene is TRBJ1-2, the V gene TRBV12-3 or TRBV12-4; no definite D call. V dropped 6 bases and J dropped 0 bases, with 11 bases sitting between them. The CDR3 is 14 residues long.

This sequence joins TRBV20-1 and TRBJ2-1, with 11 bases fitting TRBD2. Germline CDR1 and CDR2: DFQATT and SNEGSKA (reference sequence). The CDR3 is made up of 16 amino acids. Trimming at V came to 4 bases and at J to 3 bases, leaving 8 bases not matched to a gene. The CDR3 protein is CSAIPGLAARYNEQFF. Written as DNA, the CDR3 is TGCAGTGCTATTCCGGGACTAGCGGCCCGCTACAATGAGCAGTTCTTC.

This clonotype was counted many times. CDR3 amino acids: CASSLSGQGFADTQYF. CDR3 DNA sequence: TGCGCCAGCAGCTTGAGCGGACAGGGGTTTGCAGATACGCAGTATTTT. V is TRBV5-1 and J is TRBJ2-3; 9 bases fit TRBD1. Germline CDR1 SGHRS, CDR2 YFSETQ. Germline trimming cut 1 base from V and 4 bases from J; bases unmatched to any gene: 7. The CDR3 runs 16 residues.

The sample holds many counts of this clonotype. The rearrangement joins TRBV6-1 to TRBJ2-2, with D maybe TRBD2 (6 bases). V was cut by 1 base and J by 0 bases, with 18 bases left in between. This CDR3 spans 19 amino acids. The germline CDR1 and CDR2 sequences are MNHNS and SASEGT. CDR3 loop: CASSEGVAGGWANTGELFF. CDR3 in DNA: TGTGCCAGCAGTGAAGGGGTAGCCGGGGGATGGGCGAACACCGGGGAGCTGTTTTTT.

This clonotype was counted ten times or more. The chain has TRBV28 and TRBJ2-7; perhaps TRBD2 as D (5 bases). This CDR3 has 15 residues. Germline V gene data show CDR1 as MDHEN and CDR2 as SYDVKM. Deletions cut 6 bases from V and 1 base from J, with 16 bases between. CDR3 sequence reads: CASSRPGERSYEQYF. CDR3 nucleotides: TGTGCCAGCAGCCGCCCCGGGGAGAGATCCTACGAGCAGTACTTC.

This clonotype showed up many times. The chain employs TRBV20-1 and TRBJ2-3; TRBD2 matches at 15 bases. Germline V gene data show CDR1 as DFQATT and CDR2 as SNEGSKA (reference sequence). The CDR3 contains 16 residues. V was pared by 5 bases and J by 6 bases, with 9 bases of the junction left unmatched. The CDR3 spells CSAVGRTSGRGDTQYF. CDR3 bases: TGCAGTGCTGTGGGACGGACTAGCGGGAGGGGTGATACGCAGTATTTT.

In this sample, this clonotype turned up many times. V gene TRBV5-1 combines with J gene TRBJ1-1; D gene uncertain. Trimming shortened V by 1 base and J by 0 bases, and 4 bases separated the two germline ends. This CDR3 contains 13 residues. Germline assignment: CDR1 SGHRS and CDR2 YFSETQ. DNA of the CDR3: TGCGCCAGCAGCTTGTTACTGAACACTGAAGCTTTCTTT. Protein product: CASSLLLNTEAFF.

This clonotype has a handful of counts. J is TRBJ1-1 and V is TRBV20-1; D is perhaps TRBD1 (6 bases). From germline, CDR1 is DFQATT and CDR2 SNEGSKA (reference sequence). Between the trimmed V and J ends, which lost 3 bases and 8 bases, there was a span of 13 bases. The CDR3 runs to 12 residues. The CDR3 region is CSARWGGEEAFF. The CDR3, as DNA: TGCAGTGCTAGGTGGGGGGGCGAAGAAGCTTTCTTT.